This T cell receptor (beta chain) was observed in a study of T-cell memory formation after mild COVID-19. Study background: Each donor largely had its own TCR clusters. Findings and caveats of the study: The appearance of some responding clones in pre-infection memory suggested that cross-reactive memory joined. Specificity for SARS-CoV-2 was not confirmed among the second-wave clones peaking on day 37.

cDNA libraries for TCR alpha and TCR beta, carrying sample barcodes and UMIs, came from 5'RACE with constant-segment primers. TCRdb called the 5' RACE reads again in MiXCR, with one record for every CDR3 protein. Here the sample spans 450,000 to 700,000 distinct CDR3 sequences, roughly 18% being singletons. Comment on this clonotype: Its antigen is unknown.

Germline CDR1 reads LGHDT; CDR2 reads YNNKEL (reference sequence). V lost 4 bases and J 2 bases, leaving 12 bases between the germline ends. CDR3 length equals 15 residues. This clonotype was sampled from an adult woman who had mild COVID-19 (a few samples of this study predate the infection). Cell type and time point are not known. The sequencing sample was made of PBMCs or a T cell subset sorted from them (not recorded which). The chain carries TRBV3-1 and TRBJ2-1; D uncertain. Written as DNA, the CDR3 is TGTGCCAGCAGCCCAAAGACTGGTACCTACAATGAGCAGTTCTTC. Translating gives CASSPKTGTYNEQFF.